These T cell receptor beta chains were read from a single sample in a study of blood T cells in healthy people across ages. MiXCR was run by TCRdb on the 5' RACE reads, yielding one entry per CDR3 protein. The data contain approximately 800,000 distinct CDR3 sequences, roughly 53% of them singletons. Sequencing was carried out using blood. Receptor source: a man older than 75 in good health. Each CDR3 is given with its conserved first and last residue. The D gene is left open where the match is weak. Size tells how often a clone was seen (once, few, many) or the class of an expanded clone, and some rows leave it out.

d_call,v_call,clone_size,j_call,cdr3_nt,cdr3_aa
NA,TRBV18,NA,TRBJ2-6,TGTGCCAGCTCACCTTATTCAGGGGAGACCGGGGCCAACGTCCTGACTTTC,CASSPYSGETGANVLTF
NA,TRBV2,many,TRBJ2-5,TGTGCCAGCAGCCCTTCTAGCGCCTCAGGGACCCAGTACTTC,CASSPSSASGTQYF
TRBD1,TRBV29-1,NA,TRBJ2-7,TGCAGCGTCCGGACAGGGGATCTCTACGAGCAGTACTTC,CSVRTGDLYEQYF
NA,TRBV27,NA,TRBJ2-5,TGTGCCAGCAGTTTGATGGGGGCCCAAGAGACCCAGTACTTC,CASSLMGAQETQYF
NA,TRBV20-1,NA,TRBJ1-2,TGCAGTGCTAGAGATTTTCGGAGCCTCTATGGCTACACCTTC,CSARDFRSLYGYTF
TRBD2,TRBV24-1,NA,TRBJ2-1,TGTGCCACCAGTGACCCAGGGCGGGAGGACTCCTACAATGAGCAGTTCTTC,CATSDPGREDSYNEQFF
TRBD1,TRBV7-3,NA,TRBJ1-1,TGTGCCAGCAGCCCCGGGACAGCTGTACAAGCTTTCTTT,CASSPGTAVQAFF
NA,TRBV24-1,NA,TRBJ2-7,TGTGCCACCAGTGCCGTAGACAGGAGCTCCTACAATGAGCAGTACTTC,CATSAVDRSSYNEQYF
NA,TRBV6-1,NA,TRBJ1-5,TGTGCCAGCAGGGACAGCTATAGCAATCAGCCCCAGCATTTT,CASRDSYSNQPQHF
NA,TRBV29-1,few,TRBJ2-3,TGCAGCGTTGCGGGGAGATACGCGTATTTT,CSVAGRYAYF
TRBD1,TRBV12-3/TRBV12-4,NA,TRBJ2-7,TGTGCCAGCTGTAGGACAGGGGATACCTACGAGCAGTACTTC,CASCRTGDTYEQYF
NA,TRBV12-3/TRBV12-4,few,TRBJ2-7,TGTGCCAGCAGTTCGCTAGACTCCTACGAGCAGTACTTC,CASSSLDSYEQYF
TRBD1,TRBV12-3/TRBV12-4,NA,TRBJ2-7,TGTGCCAGCAGCCTCACAGGGGTAAGGGCCTACGAGCAGTACTTC,CASSLTGVRAYEQYF
TRBD2,TRBV7-2,NA,TRBJ2-5,TGTGCCAGCAGCTGGGGGGGGACTGATTTTGAGCAGTACTTC,CASSWGGTDFEQYF
NA,TRBV20-1,few,TRBJ2-5,TGCAGTGCTAGAGAGACAGGGAGGGGAGAGACCCAGTACTTC,CSARETGRGETQYF
TRBD2,TRBV11-2,NA,TRBJ2-7,TGTGCCAGCAGACCACTAGCGGGAGCTCGCAATGAGCAGTACTTC,CASRPLAGARNEQYF
NA,TRBV14,NA,TRBJ1-5,TGTGCCAGCAGCCAAGGCCTCCCCAAAGATCAGCCCCAGCATTTT,CASSQGLPKDQPQHF
TRBD1,TRBV6-1,few,TRBJ2-5,TGTGCCAGCAGTGAAGAGAGGCCAGGGACAGGGGGCCAAGAGACCCAGTACTTC,CASSEERPGTGGQETQYF
NA,TRBV29-1,NA,TRBJ1-3,TGCAGCGTCAACTCTGGAAACACCATATATTTT,CSVNSGNTIYF
TRBD1,TRBV7-2,NA,TRBJ2-5,TGTGCCAGCAGCTTACAAAGGGACAGTTTGGAGACCCAGTACTTC,CASSLQRDSLETQYF
TRBD1,TRBV10-3,NA,TRBJ2-5,TGTGCCATCAGTGAGTCGGCAGGGGGAGAGACCCAGTACTTC,CAISESAGGETQYF
TRBD1,TRBV29-1,many,TRBJ2-3,TGCAGCGCCGGGACAGGGGTCAGCACAGATACGCAGTATTTT,CSAGTGVSTDTQYF
TRBD2,TRBV13,NA,TRBJ2-1,TGTGCCAGCAGCTTAGGCCTTGGACTAGCGGGAGGACGGGCAGCCTACAATGAGCAGTTCTTC,CASSLGLGLAGGRAAYNEQFF
TRBD1,TRBV2,NA,TRBJ2-7,TGTGCCAGCAGCGCCCGTGGACAGGGCTACGAGCAGTACTTC,CASSARGQGYEQYF
TRBD2,TRBV7-6,NA,TRBJ2-4,TGTGCCAGCAGCCCGCGGGGACTAGCGGGGAACAAGCAGTACTTC,CASSPRGLAGNKQYF
TRBD1,TRBV20-1,once,TRBJ1-2,TGCAGTGCTAGTCGGCCAGGGGGAGACTATGGCTACACCTTC,CSASRPGGDYGYTF
NA,TRBV5-1,once,TRBJ1-6,TGCGCCAGCAGCTTGGATTCGGGGGTTACCAATTCACCCCTCCACTTT,CASSLDSGVTNSPLHF
NA,TRBV20-1,NA,TRBJ2-3,TGCAGTGCACTCAGCGAGAGAGAAGATACGCAGTATTTT,CSALSEREDTQYF
TRBD2,TRBV10-3,NA,TRBJ2-7,TGTGCCATCAGTATGCTTGGAGCGGGAAGTGGCTCCTACGAGCAGTACTTC,CAISMLGAGSGSYEQYF
TRBD1,TRBV7-6,once,TRBJ2-4,TGTACCAGCAGCTTAGGGGGACAGCTAAACATTCAGTACTTC,CTSSLGGQLNIQYF
NA,TRBV7-2,NA,TRBJ2-7,TGTGCCAGCAGCCCTCAAGCGGGTGGGTCCTACGAGCAGTACTTC,CASSPQAGGSYEQYF
TRBD1,TRBV5-5,once,TRBJ1-2,TGTGCCAGCAGCTTAGCTTCTGGGGCAGCCGGGACAGGAGGAGGCTACACCTTC,CASSLASGAAGTGGGYTF
NA,TRBV20-1,NA,TRBJ1-1,TGCAGTGCTGATGGGGTCGGGGCAACGGGTGAAGCTTTCTTT,CSADGVGATGEAFF
NA,TRBV5-1,NA,TRBJ2-6,TGCGCCAGCAGCTCCGGGACCCTCCCCTCTGGGGCCAACGTCCTGACTTTC,CASSSGTLPSGANVLTF
TRBD1,TRBV12-3/TRBV12-4,few,TRBJ1-1,TGTGCCAGCGGAGAGACAGGGCCTCGCACTGAAGCTTTCTTT,CASGETGPRTEAFF
TRBD1,TRBV6-5,NA,TRBJ1-1,TGTGCCAGCAGTTCCAGGGGGTCCACTGAAGCTTTCTTT,CASSSRGSTEAFF
NA,TRBV29-1,NA,TRBJ1-2,TGCAGCGGGTCCCGAGGGGGGGCGGGTGGCTACACCTTC,CSGSRGGAGGYTF
NA,TRBV2,NA,TRBJ1-6,TGTGCCAGCAAGTCAGGGTTTTTTTCACCCCTCCACTTT,CASKSGFFSPLHF
NA,TRBV29-1,NA,TRBJ2-1,TGCAGCGTTGGGGCCGCCAGGGGTGAGCAGTTCTTC,CSVGAARGEQFF
NA,TRBV12-3/TRBV12-4,NA,TRBJ2-1,TGTGCCAGCACCTTAGTGAGTAGCTCCTACAATGAGCAGTTCTTC,CASTLVSSSYNEQFF